What follows describes a single T cell receptor beta chain. Its antigen is as yet unknown. The method was immunoSEQ multiplex PCR; TCRdb's version includes in-frame clones alone and lacks a portion of them. The profile shows approximately 12,000 clones, around 84% of them singletons. The data are from a study of graft-versus-host responses after intestinal transplantation. Study in general: In this cohort, recipients had multivisceral, liver-intestinal, or isolated intestinal transplants. Study conclusions and caveats: The study found high graft-versus-host to host-versus-graft clonal ratios in allografts of patients with graft-donor T cell macrochimerism.

V shed 7 bases, J shed 9 bases, and the junction held 10 bases outside the gene matches. CDR1 MNHNS and CDR2 SASEGT come from the germline V gene. This CDR3 comprises 15 residues. The chain uses TRBV6-1 and TRBJ2-1; 12 positions match TRBD2. The sequencing here drew on PBMCs, taken roughly 300 days after intestinal transplant. This sequence was found in a human patient who received an intestinal transplant, so some T cells may come from the graft donor. CDR3 loop: CASTVGLAGTVEQFF. The CDR3 DNA reads as TGTGCCAGCACTGTTGGACTAGCGGGAACAGTTGAGCAGTTCTTC.